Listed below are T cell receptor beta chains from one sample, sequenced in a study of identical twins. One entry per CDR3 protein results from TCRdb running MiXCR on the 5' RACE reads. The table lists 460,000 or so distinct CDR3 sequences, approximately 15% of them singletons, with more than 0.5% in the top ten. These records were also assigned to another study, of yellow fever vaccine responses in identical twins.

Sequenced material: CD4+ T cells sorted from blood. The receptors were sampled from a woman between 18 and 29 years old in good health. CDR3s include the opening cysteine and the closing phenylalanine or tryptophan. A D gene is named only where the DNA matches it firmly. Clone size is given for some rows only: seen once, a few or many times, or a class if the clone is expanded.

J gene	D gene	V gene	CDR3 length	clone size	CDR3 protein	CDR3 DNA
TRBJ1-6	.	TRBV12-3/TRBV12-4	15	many	CASSPREGRASPLHF	TGTGCCAGCAGTCCTCGGGAAGGACGGGCTTCACCCCTCCACTTT
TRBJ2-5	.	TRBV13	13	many	CASSPAGQETQYF	TGTGCCAGCAGCCCAGCAGGGCAAGAGACCCAGTACTTC
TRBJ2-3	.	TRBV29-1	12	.	CSVRDGQDTQYF	TGCAGCGTGAGGGACGGGCAAGATACGCAGTATTTT
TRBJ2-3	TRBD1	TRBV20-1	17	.	CCARVLRRDRGTDTQYF	TGCTGTGCTAGAGTTTTGCGCCGGGACAGGGGTACAGATACGCAGTATTTT
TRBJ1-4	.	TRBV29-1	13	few	CSVGAGANEKLFF	TGCAGCGTTGGAGCCGGGGCTAATGAAAAACTGTTTTTT
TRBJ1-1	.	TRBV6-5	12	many	CASSRGNTEAFF	TGTGCCAGCAGTCGGGGGAACACTGAAGCTTTCTTT
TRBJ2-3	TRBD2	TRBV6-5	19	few	CASSYAGLAGRPPTDTQYF	TGTGCCAGCAGTTACGCGGGACTAGCGGGGAGGCCCCCCACAGATACGCAGTATTTT
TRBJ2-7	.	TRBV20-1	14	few	CSARDRAGAYEQYF	TGCAGTGCTAGAGATAGAGCGGGCGCCTACGAGCAGTACTTC
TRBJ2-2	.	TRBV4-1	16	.	CASSQVIGANTGELFF	TGCGCCAGCAGCCAAGTTATAGGCGCGAACACCGGGGAGCTGTTTTTT
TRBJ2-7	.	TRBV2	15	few	CASSVAERLSYEQYF	TGTGCCAGCAGTGTAGCTGAACGACTATCCTACGAGCAGTACTTC
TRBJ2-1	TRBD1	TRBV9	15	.	CASSVAQGRYNEQFF	TGTGCCAGCAGCGTAGCACAGGGGCGTTACAATGAGCAGTTCTTC
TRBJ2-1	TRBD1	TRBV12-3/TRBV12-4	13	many	CASSLGDRDEQFF	TGTGCCAGCAGTTTAGGGGACAGGGATGAGCAGTTCTTC
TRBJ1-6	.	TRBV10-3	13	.	CATRREDGSPLHF	TGTGCCACCAGACGGGAAGATGGATCACCCCTCCACTTT
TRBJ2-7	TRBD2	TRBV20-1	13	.	CSVERGGSIEQYF	TGCAGTGTTGAGCGGGGGGGTTCTATCGAGCAGTACTTC
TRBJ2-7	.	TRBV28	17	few	CASSLSLQDPSSYEQYF	TGTGCCAGCAGTTTATCCCTACAGGACCCTAGCTCCTACGAGCAGTACTTC
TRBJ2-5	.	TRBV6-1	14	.	CASREQGGQETQYF	TGTGCCAGCAGGGAACAGGGAGGCCAAGAGACCCAGTACTTC